This T cell receptor beta chain appears in the sequencing data of a study of blood T cell repertoires in COVID-19. Clones were sequenced by immunoSEQ multiplex PCR, and TCRdb holds only the in-frame ones, with some missing. This table holds approximately 160,000 clones, over 80% found once. Trimming left V 2 bases short and J 0 bases short, with 9 bases between. The germline V gene has CDR1 SGHTA and CDR2 FQGTGA. The CDR3 loop spans 15 amino acids. The rearrangement joins TRBV7-3 to TRBJ2-3; D may be TRBD2 (5 bases). The sequenced material came from peripheral blood. This TCR came from a man in his 70s who had recovered from COVID-19. The CDR3 DNA reads as TGTGCCAGCAGCTTAGGGCTAGCTAGCACAGATACGCAGTATTTT. This codes for CASSLGLASTDTQYF.